The rows below give T cell receptor beta chains drawn from one sample of a study of blood T cell repertoires in COVID-19. Clones were sequenced by immunoSEQ multiplex PCR, and TCRdb holds only the in-frame ones, with some missing. In the table there are 140,000 to 150,000 clones, 81% of which are singletons. The sequencing input was peripheral blood. The receptor set was obtained from a human donor in a cohort sampled during active COVID-19. CDR3s include the opening cysteine and the closing phenylalanine or tryptophan. D genes are given only for firm matches. The size field is filled for only some rows; it gives once, few, many or a size class.

D gene: -; V gene: TRBV6-2/TRBV6-3; J gene: TRBJ1-3; clone size: once; CDR3 protein: CASSYRVAGPGNTIYF; CDR3 DNA: TGTGCCAGCAGTTATCGCGTGGCAGGCCCTGGAAACACCATATATTTT
D gene: -; V gene: TRBV7-5; J gene: TRBJ1-2; clone size: -; CDR3 protein: CVRSLVWTANYGYTF; CDR3 DNA: TGTGTCAGAAGCTTAGTGTGGACAGCAAACTATGGCTACACCTTC
D gene: TRBD1; V gene: TRBV19; J gene: TRBJ1-5; clone size: -; CDR3 protein: CASEPGTGPLNQPQHF; CDR3 DNA: TGTGCCAGCGAGCCCGGGACAGGGCCTCTCAATCAGCCCCAGCATTTT
D gene: -; V gene: TRBV7-3; J gene: TRBJ1-3; clone size: -; CDR3 protein: CASSLGPGQGNTIYF; CDR3 DNA: TGTGCCAGCAGCTTAGGGCCGGGACAAGGAAACACCATATATTTT
D gene: -; V gene: TRBV7-3; J gene: TRBJ2-7; clone size: -; CDR3 protein: CASSSSQGGEQYF; CDR3 DNA: TGTGCCAGCAGCTCCTCCCAGGGTGGAGAGCAGTACTTC
D gene: TRBD2; V gene: TRBV5-6; J gene: TRBJ2-1; clone size: -; CDR3 protein: CASSLPGTSAYNEQFF; CDR3 DNA: TGTGCCAGCAGCCTGCCCGGGACTAGCGCTTACAATGAGCAGTTCTTC
D gene: TRBD1; V gene: TRBV15; J gene: TRBJ1-6; clone size: -; CDR3 protein: CATSLSATGRNSPLHF; CDR3 DNA: TGTGCCACCAGCTTATCGGCGACAGGGCGGAATTCACCCCTCCACTTT
D gene: -; V gene: TRBV3-1/TRBV3-2; J gene: TRBJ1-6; clone size: -; CDR3 protein: CASSQDPQLMDSPLHF; CDR3 DNA: TGTGCCAGCAGCCAAGATCCCCAGTTAATGGATTCACCCCTCCACTTT
D gene: -; V gene: TRBV18; J gene: TRBJ2-7; clone size: -; CDR3 protein: CASSPLGQDFYEQYF; CDR3 DNA: TGTGCCAGCTCACCACTGGGACAAGATTTCTACGAGCAGTACTTC
D gene: -; V gene: TRBV4-2; J gene: TRBJ2-1; clone size: -; CDR3 protein: CASSQDGQREQFF; CDR3 DNA: TGTGCCAGCAGCCAAGACGGACAACGTGAGCAGTTCTTC
D gene: -; V gene: TRBV5-1; J gene: TRBJ1-4; clone size: -; CDR3 protein: CASSLSTGEKLFF; CDR3 DNA: TGCGCCAGCAGCTTGAGTACGGGTGAAAAACTGTTTTTT
D gene: TRBD1; V gene: TRBV28; J gene: TRBJ2-7; clone size: -; CDR3 protein: CASKHPDRGIYEQYF; CDR3 DNA: TGTGCCAGCAAACACCCGGACAGGGGGATATACGAGCAGTACTTC
D gene: TRBD1; V gene: TRBV6-2/TRBV6-3; J gene: TRBJ2-1; clone size: -; CDR3 protein: CASSSSTGSDEQFF; CDR3 DNA: TGTGCCAGCAGTTCATCGACAGGGAGCGATGAGCAGTTCTTC
D gene: TRBD1; V gene: TRBV9; J gene: TRBJ2-7; clone size: -; CDR3 protein: CASSAGQALSYEQYF; CDR3 DNA: TGTGCCAGCAGCGCCGGACAGGCGCTCTCCTACGAGCAGTACTTC
D gene: -; V gene: TRBV28; J gene: TRBJ1-2; clone size: -; CDR3 protein: CASSPNRRYNYGYTF; CDR3 DNA: TGTGCCAGCAGTCCAAACAGGCGATATAACTATGGCTACACCTTC
D gene: -; V gene: TRBV4-1; J gene: TRBJ1-2; clone size: -; CDR3 protein: CASSRDRGWGYGYTF; CDR3 DNA: TGCGCCAGCAGCCGTGACAGAGGCTGGGGCTATGGCTACACCTTC
D gene: -; V gene: TRBV7-2; J gene: TRBJ2-6; clone size: -; CDR3 protein: CASSFSGTGANVLTF; CDR3 DNA: TGTGCCAGCAGCTTTAGTGGTACTGGGGCCAACGTCCTGACTTTC
D gene: -; V gene: TRBV14; J gene: TRBJ1-1; clone size: -; CDR3 protein: CASSQEINFGSTEAFF; CDR3 DNA: TGTGCCAGCAGCCAAGAGATTAACTTTGGGAGCACTGAAGCTTTCTTT
D gene: -; V gene: TRBV7-3; J gene: TRBJ1-1; clone size: -; CDR3 protein: CASSLGTSTEAFF; CDR3 DNA: TGTGCCAGCAGCTTAGGCACTAGCACTGAAGCTTTCTTT
D gene: TRBD1; V gene: TRBV7-2; J gene: TRBJ1-2; clone size: -; CDR3 protein: CASSLVLLGQGRNYGYTF; CDR3 DNA: TGTGCCAGCAGCTTAGTTCTTCTTGGACAGGGTCGGAACTATGGCTACACCTTC
D gene: -; V gene: TRBV5-1; J gene: TRBJ1-2; clone size: -; CDR3 protein: CASSFGDTTNYGYTF; CDR3 DNA: TGCGCCAGCAGCTTTGGGGACACAACTAACTATGGCTACACCTTC
D gene: TRBD1; V gene: TRBV18; J gene: TRBJ2-3; clone size: -; CDR3 protein: CASSPSTGAGDTQYF; CDR3 DNA: TGTGCCAGCTCACCTTCCACAGGGGCGGGAGATACGCAGTATTTT
D gene: -; V gene: TRBV28; J gene: TRBJ2-7; clone size: -; CDR3 protein: CASSFWQGGYEQYF; CDR3 DNA: TGTGCCAGCAGTTTCTGGCAGGGGGGCTACGAGCAGTACTTC
D gene: -; V gene: TRBV5-5; J gene: TRBJ1-2; clone size: -; CDR3 protein: CASSLGAGANYGYTF; CDR3 DNA: TGTGCCAGCAGCTTGGGGGCAGGGGCCAACTATGGCTACACCTTC
D gene: TRBD2; V gene: TRBV7-2; J gene: TRBJ2-2; clone size: -; CDR3 protein: CASSLTSGLAGAGELFF; CDR3 DNA: TGTGCCAGCAGCTTGACCTCGGGACTAGCGGGAGCCGGGGAGCTGTTTTTT
D gene: -; V gene: TRBV20-1; J gene: TRBJ1-2; clone size: -; CDR3 protein: CSASTRGPSNYGYTF; CDR3 DNA: TGCAGTGCTAGTACCAGGGGCCCCTCTAACTATGGCTACACCTTC
D gene: -; V gene: TRBV7-9; J gene: TRBJ1-1; clone size: few; CDR3 protein: CASSYRETEAFF; CDR3 DNA: TGTGCCAGCAGCTACAGGGAGACTGAAGCTTTCTTT
D gene: TRBD1; V gene: TRBV10-3; J gene: TRBJ2-2; clone size: -; CDR3 protein: CAISGTGVGELFF; CDR3 DNA: TGTGCCATCAGTGGGACAGGGGTAGGGGAGCTGTTTTTT
D gene: -; V gene: TRBV2; J gene: TRBJ2-3; clone size: -; CDR3 protein: CASSLRDTQYF; CDR3 DNA: TGTGCCAGCAGTCTCAGAGATACGCAGTATTTT
D gene: TRBD2; V gene: TRBV6-5; J gene: TRBJ2-7; clone size: -; CDR3 protein: CASSPQREGLEQYF; CDR3 DNA: TGTGCCAGCAGCCCCCAGCGGGAGGGCCTCGAGCAGTACTTC
D gene: TRBD1; V gene: TRBV19; J gene: TRBJ2-7; clone size: -; CDR3 protein: CASSTPGQGYKGQYF; CDR3 DNA: TGTGCCAGTAGTACCCCGGGACAGGGGTACAAAGGGCAGTACTTC
D gene: TRBD1; V gene: TRBV4-3; J gene: TRBJ2-2; clone size: -; CDR3 protein: CASSQEAGQGIAGELFF; CDR3 DNA: TGCGCCAGCAGCCAAGAAGCTGGACAGGGTATCGCCGGGGAGCTGTTTTTT
D gene: TRBD1; V gene: TRBV2; J gene: TRBJ1-4; clone size: -; CDR3 protein: CASNRGNEKLFF; CDR3 DNA: TGTGCCAGCAACAGGGGGAATGAAAAACTGTTTTTT
D gene: -; V gene: TRBV18; J gene: TRBJ1-1; clone size: -; CDR3 protein: CASSPLTKNTEAFF; CDR3 DNA: TGTGCCAGCTCACCCCTCACTAAGAACACTGAAGCTTTCTTT
D gene: TRBD1; V gene: TRBV6-2/TRBV6-3; J gene: TRBJ2-7; clone size: -; CDR3 protein: CASSYASGGRYYEQYF; CDR3 DNA: TGTGCCAGCAGTTATGCCTCAGGGGGCAGGTACTACGAGCAGTACTTC
D gene: TRBD1; V gene: TRBV28; J gene: TRBJ2-1; clone size: -; CDR3 protein: CASSSMGPSQGLSSYNEQFF; CDR3 DNA: TGTGCCAGCAGTTCAATGGGGCCCTCACAGGGGCTGAGCTCCTACAATGAGCAGTTCTTC
D gene: TRBD1; V gene: TRBV7-7; J gene: TRBJ1-6; clone size: few; CDR3 protein: CASSQTGGSPLHF; CDR3 DNA: TGTGCCAGCAGCCAGACAGGGGGTTCACCCCTCCACTTT
D gene: -; V gene: TRBV28; J gene: TRBJ1-1; clone size: -; CDR3 protein: CASSTPSGNYMNTEAFF; CDR3 DNA: TGTGCCAGCAGTACGCCATCGGGGAACTACATGAACACTGAAGCTTTCTTT
D gene: -; V gene: TRBV6-2/TRBV6-3; J gene: TRBJ1-1; clone size: -; CDR3 protein: CASSYDFGRANTEAFF; CDR3 DNA: TGTGCCAGCAGTTACGATTTTGGGAGGGCTAACACTGAAGCTTTCTTT
D gene: TRBD1; V gene: TRBV5-6; J gene: TRBJ2-7; clone size: -; CDR3 protein: CASSPGTGIFYEQYF; CDR3 DNA: TGTGCCAGCAGCCCCGGGACAGGGATCTTCTACGAGCAGTACTTC
D gene: TRBD1; V gene: TRBV6-5; J gene: TRBJ2-6; clone size: -; CDR3 protein: CASSPDRAGANVLTF; CDR3 DNA: TGTGCCAGCAGCCCAGACAGGGCTGGGGCCAACGTCCTGACTTTC
D gene: TRBD2; V gene: TRBV5-6; J gene: TRBJ2-5; clone size: -; CDR3 protein: CASSSGLGKTQYF; CDR3 DNA: TGTGCCAGCAGCTCGGGACTAGGAAAGACCCAGTACTTC
D gene: TRBD1; V gene: TRBV2; J gene: TRBJ1-2; clone size: -; CDR3 protein: CASSSGTGRIF; CDR3 DNA: TGTGCCAGCAGCTCCGGGACAGGGAGGATCTTC
D gene: TRBD1; V gene: TRBV5-4; J gene: TRBJ1-6; clone size: -; CDR3 protein: CASSLGRQGGSGYNSPLHF; CDR3 DNA: TGTGCCAGCAGCTTGGGCCGACAGGGAGGTTCGGGCTATAATTCACCCCTCCACTTT
D gene: TRBD2; V gene: TRBV11-3; J gene: TRBJ2-1; clone size: once; CDR3 protein: CASSSRGTSGRNEQFF; CDR3 DNA: TGTGCCAGCAGCTCCCGAGGGACTAGCGGGAGAAATGAGCAGTTCTTC
D gene: -; V gene: TRBV28; J gene: TRBJ2-7; clone size: -; CDR3 protein: CASSLRGRSSYEQYF; CDR3 DNA: TGTGCCAGCAGTTTACGCGGGCGGAGCTCCTACGAGCAGTACTTC
D gene: TRBD2; V gene: TRBV4-3; J gene: TRBJ2-4; clone size: -; CDR3 protein: CASSHYGGRDKNIQYF; CDR3 DNA: TGCGCCAGCAGCCACTACGGCGGGAGGGATAAAAACATTCAGTACTTC
D gene: -; V gene: TRBV5-1; J gene: TRBJ2-7; clone size: -; CDR3 protein: CASSLVGQGSGEQYF; CDR3 DNA: TGCGCCAGCAGCTTGGTTGGGCAGGGGAGTGGCGAGCAGTACTTC
D gene: -; V gene: TRBV6-2/TRBV6-3; J gene: TRBJ1-5; clone size: -; CDR3 protein: CASSDTQGRGSNQPQHF; CDR3 DNA: TGTGCCAGCAGTGACACACAGGGTCGGGGTTCAAATCAGCCCCAGCATTTT
D gene: TRBD2; V gene: TRBV9; J gene: TRBJ2-1; clone size: -; CDR3 protein: CASSVGGGLAGGNEQFF; CDR3 DNA: TGTGCCAGCAGCGTAGGTGGGGGACTAGCGGGAGGGAATGAGCAGTTCTTC
D gene: -; V gene: TRBV28; J gene: TRBJ2-7; clone size: -; CDR3 protein: CASSRWEHYEQYF; CDR3 DNA: TGTGCCAGCAGTCGGTGGGAGCACTACGAGCAGTACTTC
D gene: TRBD2; V gene: TRBV27; J gene: TRBJ2-3; clone size: -; CDR3 protein: CAILAGDGDTQYF; CDR3 DNA: TGTGCCATCCTAGCGGGAGATGGAGATACGCAGTATTTT
D gene: TRBD1; V gene: TRBV28; J gene: TRBJ1-5; clone size: -; CDR3 protein: CASSFGQGGHQPQHF; CDR3 DNA: TGTGCCAGCAGTTTCGGACAGGGAGGGCATCAGCCCCAGCATTTT
D gene: -; V gene: TRBV5-8; J gene: TRBJ1-4; clone size: -; CDR3 protein: CASTSLVGRNEKLFF; CDR3 DNA: TGTGCCAGCACCTCATTGGTAGGGAGAAATGAAAAACTGTTTTTT
D gene: -; V gene: TRBV5-4; J gene: TRBJ2-5; clone size: -; CDR3 protein: CASSFTGGETQYF; CDR3 DNA: TGTGCCAGCAGCTTTACAGGTGGAGAGACCCAGTACTTC